This record concerns one TCR beta chain sequence. Patients included in sequencing had previously demonstrated CD8+CD57+ cell expansion by flow cytometry. Researchers used genomic DNA as the template to profile TCR beta VDJ and CDR3. One entry per CDR3 protein, called by TCRdb with MiXCR from the reads. The profile shows approximately 190,000 distinct CDR3 sequences, roughly half of them singletons. The sample is drawn from a study of CD8+CD57+ T cells in acquired aplastic anemia. Per germline, CDR1 LNHDA and CDR2 SQIVND (reference sequence). CDR3 length: 16 residues. The V end lost 5 bases, the J end lost 0 bases, and 14 bases lay between the germline ends.

Input material: sorted CD4+, CD8+, or CD8+CD57+ T cells (not recorded which) from PBMCs. The chain combines TRBV19 with TRBJ2-1; unclear D gene. This clonotype was sampled from a human donor with aplastic anemia. CDR3 sequence: CASSGLGSPSYNEQFF. The CDR3 nucleotides read TGTGCCAGTAGTGGGCTCGGATCCCCCTCCTACAATGAGCAGTTCTTC.